Sequencing of this T cell receptor (beta chain) was carried out in a study of blood T cell repertoires in COVID-19 (dated by TCRdb to the early 2020s). Study-level background: Samples covering the acute and convalescent phases of COVID-19 were provided by collaborators in the United States, Italy and Spain. The prospective study material was composed of cDNA or gDNA derived from T cells, B-cell-depleted T cells, or PBMCs. The dataset comprised deeply sampled blood TCRbeta repertoires from subjects exposed to, actively infected with, or recovered from COVID-19. A freely available public database, intended as a resource for researchers studying the immune response to SARS-CoV-2, is where the repertoires were released. Samples came from the ongoing ImmuneRACE study (first 160 participants) plus 1,254 subjects from 6 global collaborators. Nearly every sample came with metadata listing a de-identified subject ID, COVID-19 status, age in years and sex. Where HLA class I and class II types were available, the types were taken from metadata supplied by the sample provider, not from assay-based typing.

The immunoSEQ Assay, a bias-controlled multiplex PCR, was used to amplify TCRbeta CDR3 regions from genomic DNA. In the source study's methods: The number of nucleated cells in each sample was estimated from the amplification of reference gene primers within the assay. Sequence reads were collapsed and filtered to measure the absolute abundance of every unique TCRbeta CDR3 rearrangement. For each sample, productive Simpson clonality was calculated as the square root of Simpson's diversity index across productive rearrangements. The table was pulled from immuneACCESS by TCRdb, which kept in-frame rearrangements only. Such tables lose some clones; where checked, under half of the loss comes from unresolved V genes, and the rest has no known cause. For V, J and clone size, that table is used; D and trimming come from the DNA. For this sample the table gives 250,000 to 300,000 clones, of which 89% were detected only once. The ten largest clones take up around 1.7% of the sample.

The research as a whole found: Clinical and demographic metadata were provided uncurated, with the amount varying by source and participant.

Counted from cysteine to phenylalanine, this CDR3 has 11 amino acids. The read is trimmed to its CDR3 DNA, 33 bases read in frame from base 1. CDR1 and CDR2 (KGHDR, SFDVKD) derive from the germline V gene. Here V drops 3 bases and J drops 15 bases, and the junction holds 5 bases not matched to any gene. In the prospective study, participants were about 18 to 95 years old, resided in about two dozen geographic areas of the United States, and were enrolled through a virtual design. To assign participants to cohorts, the prospective study relied on clinical history that participants themselves reported in a screening survey and a study questionnaire. ImmuneRACE Cohort 3 recovered participants were defined by two consecutive negative NP/OP PCR tests, healthcare professional clearance, or symptom resolution. In the prospective study, mobile phlebotomists collected whole blood, serum and a nasopharyngeal or oropharyngeal swab from each participant. Additional blood draws and questionnaires over an approximately 2-month period could optionally be provided by prospective study participants. Blood samples from the prospective study were shipped frozen or at room temperature prior to DNA extraction.

As regards this clone: Its antigen remains unidentified. Per-base qualities were not stored, and no clone one base away is much larger.

The sequenced sample was PBMCs or T cells enriched from blood (not recorded which). The clonotype originates from a woman aged 40-49 years who had recovered from COVID-19. Rearrangement joined TRBV24-1 to TRBJ2-3; 7 of the junction bases match TRBD2. DNA sequence: TGTGCCACCAGTGATGGACTAGTCCACTATTTT. This sequence encodes CATSDGLVHYF.